The sequence of this TCR beta chain was determined in a study of T cell responses to AZD1222 COVID-19 vaccine. The assay was immunoSEQ multiplex PCR, and TCRdb's table has in-frame clones only and misses some. Among under 100,000 clones listed, 85% to 95% were seen once. The germline gives CDR1 LNHDA, CDR2 SQIVND (reference sequence). V was clipped by 2 bases and J by 7 bases; unmatched bases: 4. This CDR3 is built from 13 residues. The clonotype originates from an adult in good health. This rearrangement joins TRBV19 to TRBJ1-1, with TRBD1 identical over 7 bases. The sequenced sample was peripheral blood, obtained on day 0 of AZD1222 vaccination. Written as DNA, the CDR3 is TGTGCCAGTAGTATAACAGGGACAGTTGAAGCTTTCTTT. It specifies CASSITGTVEAFF. Drawing the rest from reference TRBV19 and TRBJ1-1, the complete variable domain is DGGITQSPKYLFRKEGQNVTLSCEQNLNHDAMYWYRQDPGQGLRLIYYSQIVNDFQKGDIAEGYSVSREKKESFPLTVTSAQKNPTAFYLCASSITGTVEAFFGQGTRLTVV.